The 2 T cell receptor beta chains presented below share a single source sample, sequenced in a study of HIV-infected patients and healthy controls. Alpha and beta constant-region primers primed reverse transcription of 500 to 550 ng RNA. Each of the alpha and beta chains got its own library through chain-specific third strand synthesis with indices. TCRdb ran MiXCR on the 5' RACE reads and lists one entry per CDR3 protein. Altogether roughly 9,800 distinct CDR3 sequences are present, less than 7% being singletons, with the ten largest covering over 25%. Antiretroviral therapy had run roughly three months, about 14 weeks, before follow-up blood collection. All unsorted peripheral T cells were captured because whole blood was used without fractionation. The specimen comprised blood, sampled during antiretroviral therapy. Source of these receptors: an adult with HIV infection. The donor label of this sample is uncertain.

This clonotype was recorded at least ten times. The chain employs TRBV7-8 and TRBJ2-3; D may be TRBD1 (5 bases). The CDR3 extends over 13 amino acids. Trimming stripped 5 bases from V and 5 bases from J, with 11 bases between. Germline V gene data show CDR1 as SGHVS and CDR2 as FQNEAQ. The CDR3 DNA reads as TGTGCCAGCAGCCCTCCCAGGGTAGATACGCAGTATTTT. This sequence encodes CASSPPRVDTQYF.

This clonotype was detected many times. This chain joins TRBV5-5 and TRBJ2-1, with 12 positions matching TRBD1. The V gene end was trimmed by 0 bases and the J gene end by 5 bases; junction bases not matched to a gene: 6. Looked up from germline, CDR1 is SGHKS and CDR2 is YYEKEE (reference sequence). CDR3 length: 17 residues. CDR3 coding DNA: TGTGCCAGCAGCTTGGTGGGACAGGGGGCGCAGAACAATGAGCAGTTCTTC. It yields the protein CASSLVGQGAQNNEQFF.